The rows below give T cell receptor beta chains drawn from one sample of a study of blood T cell repertoires in COVID-19. The method was immunoSEQ multiplex PCR; TCRdb's version includes in-frame clones alone and lacks a portion of them. The sample shows some 250,000 clones, roughly nine tenths of them seen only once. Sequenced sample: PBMCs or T cells enriched from blood (not recorded which). The receptors were sampled from a woman aged 25-40 years with acute COVID-19. The conserved cysteine and the conserved F or W are not part of the CDR3 here. Each record gives: V gene, CDR3 protein.

TRBV7-9 ASSPNRALGETQY
TRBV7-8 ASSARVGGNTIY
TRBV13 ASSTARGPHEQY
TRBV30 ALGQGGETQY
TRBV5-6 ASSTSKRRLNNEQF
TRBV27 ASSLPSRGEAF
TRBV28 ASSSPGVLAGVYSGANVLT
TRBV12-3/TRBV12-4 ASSHGQYYEQY
TRBV15 ATSRGTRNQPQH
TRBV28 ASSRQGRGFTDTQY
TRBV14 ASSQAQGWRTGELF
TRBV29-1 SVEGDRGANYEQY
TRBV11-1 ASSYAGDREADTQY
TRBV28 ASSFPRGTTEAF
TRBV7-3 ASSRDRGSGSPLH
TRBV5-1 ASSLNSGGNYEQY
TRBV30 AWHAADTQY
TRBV7-2 ASRLQGASTEAF
TRBV19 ASSIVARISGANVLT
TRBV18 ASQSLPGDTFSGNTIY
TRBV9 ASSQPSGGGTDTQY
TRBV2 ASSERGYGYT
TRBV9 ASSVGSPSTEAF
TRBV11-2 ASSLESRSPLH
TRBV7-2 ASSLGDRGNSPLH
TRBV6-1 ASSEFGRGTQPQH
TRBV7-2 ASSPPGVGGVYNEQF
TRBV4-3 ASSHLGQGQGYT
TRBV9 ASSIDRGIQY
TRBV30 AWSGQTRPYEQY
TRBV3-1/TRBV3-2 ASTPSGGANTQY
TRBV5-1 ASSLPVIQSISTDTQY
TRBV24-1 ATSDFDRDTGELF
TRBV19 ASRTRPAGSRFSYEQY
TRBV29-1 SVEGGPGQMNTEAF
TRBV7-9 ASSLEAGAGAKNIQY
TRBV6-5 ASSARTGAYEQY
TRBV29-1 SVTRAFGTEAF
TRBV7-2 ASSFDRVSGYT
TRBV5-1 ASSLAGTSGPQETQY
TRBV9 ASSVDGGNYEQY
TRBV5-4 ASSFDRGYTDTQY
TRBV19 ASSDRAYEQY
TRBV7-9 ASDVAETGNTIY
TRBV19 ATFGGAGPSGNTIY
TRBV9 ASSVKGVGNTIY
TRBV19 ASSTRQVGADTQY
TRBV15 ATSSDRGPGTEAF
TRBV2 ASSERFGPSSEGYT